This T cell receptor beta chain stems from a study of circulating and synovial CD4+ cells in juvenile arthritis. Regarding the study as a whole: CPL versus bulk CD4 samples: T cell genome counts differed by at least an order of magnitude.

TCRdb keeps only in-frame clones here, not all; method: immunoSEQ multiplex PCR. The sample carries 30,000 to 35,000 clones, about 95% recorded once. Notes on this clone: The antigen remains unidentified.

The source of this sequence is a human donor with juvenile idiopathic arthritis. Sequencing was performed on CD4+ T cells from blood.

CDR3 in DNA: TGCGCCAGCAGCTTAGAGCCGGGGATATCTGGAAACACCATATATTTT. Translating it yields CASSLEPGISGNTIYF. This chain joins TRBV5-1 and TRBJ1-3, with D hard to call. CDR1 is SGHRS and CDR2 is YFSETQ in the germline V gene. V gave up 2 bases and J gave up 1 base, with 13 bases separating them. The CDR3 extends over 16 amino acids. Full variable domain (outside the CDR3, taken from reference TRBV5-1 and TRBJ1-3): KAGVTQTPRYLIKTRGQQVTLSCSPISGHRSVSWYQQTPGQGLQFLFEYFSETQRNKGNFPGRFSGRQFSNSRSEMNVSTLELGDSALYLCASSLEPGISGNTIYFGEGSWLTVV.